The rows below give T cell receptor beta chains drawn from one sample of a study of PD-L1 blockade in urothelial cancer. The repertoire was sequenced with immunoSEQ multiplex PCR; TCRdb's copy has only in-frame clones and lacks some. The repertoire includes some 84,000 clones, roughly 87% of them detected once, and around 5.3% sits in the top ten. Sample: PBMCs, taken around atezolizumab (anti-PD-L1) treatment. These receptors were taken from a woman aged 65 to 85 with urothelial cancer. CDR3s include the opening cysteine and the closing phenylalanine or tryptophan. D genes are given only for firm matches. Clone size is not always given. Where it is, it says once, few, many or a class for expanded clones.

once	TRBJ2-2	NA	TRBV30	TGTGCCTGGAGGAGTCGGGAGAACACCGGGGAGCTGTTTTTT	CAWRSRENTGELFF
NA	TRBJ1-5	NA	TRBV7-9	TGTGCCAGCAGCTCACAGGGTTGGAATCAGCCCCAGCATTTT	CASSSQGWNQPQHF
NA	TRBJ2-5	NA	TRBV11-2	TGTGCCAGCAGCCCCTCGGGAGCGGATCGGACCCAGTACTTC	CASSPSGADRTQYF
few	TRBJ1-1	NA	TRBV15	TGTGCCACCAGCATGAGCCAAACAGGGTTCGAAGCTTTCTTT	CATSMSQTGFEAFF
NA	TRBJ2-5	TRBD1	TRBV27	TGTGCCAGCAGTTCCGGACAGGGATGGGAGACCCAGTACTTC	CASSSGQGWETQYF
NA	TRBJ2-3	TRBD2	TRBV4-3	TGCGCCAGCAGCCAGGCGAGCGGGGGCCGACTCACAGATACGCAGTATTTT	CASSQASGGRLTDTQYF
few	TRBJ1-6	NA	TRBV27	TGTGCCAGCAGTCCCGGCGGGATACGGGGCTATAATTCACCCCTCCACTTT	CASSPGGIRGYNSPLHF
NA	TRBJ1-1	TRBD1	TRBV18	TGTGCCAGCTCACCCCAGGACAGGCGGAACACTGAAGCTTTCTTT	CASSPQDRRNTEAFF
NA	TRBJ1-2	NA	TRBV30	TGTGCCTGGAGTATCGGAGGGAACTATGGCTACACCTTC	CAWSIGGNYGYTF
NA	TRBJ2-3	TRBD2	TRBV5-1	TGCGCCAGCAGTTTGGGACTAGCGGGGGGGCCAGATACGCAGTATTTT	CASSLGLAGGPDTQYF
NA	TRBJ2-1	TRBD2	TRBV19	TGTGCCAGTAGTAGGACTAGCGTATACAATGAGCAGTTCTTC	CASSRTSVYNEQFF
NA	TRBJ2-1	NA	TRBV7-2	TGTGCCAGCAGCTTAGCGGGGGGTGGCCAGGGACGGTTCTTC	CASSLAGGGQGRFF
NA	TRBJ2-5	TRBD2	TRBV5-6	TGTGCCAGCAGCCAAAGCGGGGCGGGAGAGACCCAGTACTTC	CASSQSGAGETQYF
NA	TRBJ1-4	NA	TRBV7-9	TGTGCCAGCAGCTTCAGGGCTGCGGAAAAACTGTTTTTT	CASSFRAAEKLFF
NA	TRBJ2-3	NA	TRBV18	TGTGCCAGCTCACCGCCAAAACTCAGGGTAGGGACAGATACGCAGTATTTT	CASSPPKLRVGTDTQYF
NA	TRBJ1-2	NA	TRBV5-6	TGTGCCAGCAGCTTGGGGGCAGGGGCTCGATATGGCTACACCTTC	CASSLGAGARYGYTF
NA	TRBJ2-3	TRBD2	TRBV5-1	TGCGCCAGCAGCCCAAGACTAGCCGACATTTCAGATACGCAGTATTTT	CASSPRLADISDTQYF
NA	TRBJ2-3	TRBD2	TRBV5-4	TGTGCCAGCAGCCTCCGGGGGGGGGCAGATACGCAGTATTTT	CASSLRGGADTQYF
NA	TRBJ1-3	NA	TRBV30	TGTGCCTGGAGACTAAACTCTGGAAACACCATATATTTT	CAWRLNSGNTIYF
NA	TRBJ2-1	TRBD2	TRBV11-1	TGTGCCAGCAGTCCACTAGCGGCACAACCCTACAATGAGCAGTTCTTC	CASSPLAAQPYNEQFF
NA	TRBJ2-3	NA	TRBV7-2	TGTGCCAGCAGCTGGGGCGATACGCAGTATTTT	CASSWGDTQYF
once	TRBJ2-5	NA	TRBV10-3	TGTGCCATCAGTGTGGGTCCCGGGGAGACCCAGTACTTC	CAISVGPGETQYF
NA	TRBJ1-1	NA	TRBV18	TGTGCCAGCTCCACGGGGGAGGGAGACAGAGCTTTCTTT	CASSTGEGDRAFF
NA	TRBJ2-1	TRBD2	TRBV5-1	TGCGCCAGCAGCTTGGGGCTAGCGGGGGCTAGCTCCTACAATGAGCAGTTCTTC	CASSLGLAGASSYNEQFF
NA	TRBJ1-4	TRBD1	TRBV10-3	TGTGCCATCAGTGAAAGGGGGCTCGGGGAAAGGATGTTTTTT	CAISERGLGERMFF
NA	TRBJ1-1	TRBD1	TRBV7-2	TGTGCCAGCAGCCCACAGGGGGCGGGGGGAACTGAAGCTTTCTTT	CASSPQGAGGTEAFF